This T cell receptor beta chain was sequenced in a study of T cell clonality in common variable immunodeficiency. Findings of the study overall: Common variable immunodeficiency TCR beta sequences reportedly had fewer deletions and N-nucleotide insertions. CVID subjects showed higher TCRbeta clonality than healthy controls.

The table lists this clone with many counts. What it binds is not known. Sequencing input was equivalent genomic DNA from CVID and controls. Some clones are missing from TCRdb's copy, which holds only in-frame ones; the method was immunoSEQ multiplex PCR. This sample has over 30,000 clones, each found more than once. CVID subjects had received replacement immunoglobulin for at least one year. Sequenced: peripheral blood mononuclear cells. The sequence came from a human donor with common variable immunodeficiency.

CDR3 DNA (partial): TGTGCCAGCTCACCATCCAGGGAACAA. Residues: CASSPSREQ. The whole CDR3 protein reads CASSPSREQAFF. The rearrangement joins TRBV18 to TRBJ1-1; D is possibly TRBD1 (5 bases). The DNA ends 3 residues before the CDR3 does, and the rest of the CDR3 is filled in from the germline J gene. Germline values: CDR1 KGHSH, CDR2 LQKENI. CDR3 length: 12 residues.